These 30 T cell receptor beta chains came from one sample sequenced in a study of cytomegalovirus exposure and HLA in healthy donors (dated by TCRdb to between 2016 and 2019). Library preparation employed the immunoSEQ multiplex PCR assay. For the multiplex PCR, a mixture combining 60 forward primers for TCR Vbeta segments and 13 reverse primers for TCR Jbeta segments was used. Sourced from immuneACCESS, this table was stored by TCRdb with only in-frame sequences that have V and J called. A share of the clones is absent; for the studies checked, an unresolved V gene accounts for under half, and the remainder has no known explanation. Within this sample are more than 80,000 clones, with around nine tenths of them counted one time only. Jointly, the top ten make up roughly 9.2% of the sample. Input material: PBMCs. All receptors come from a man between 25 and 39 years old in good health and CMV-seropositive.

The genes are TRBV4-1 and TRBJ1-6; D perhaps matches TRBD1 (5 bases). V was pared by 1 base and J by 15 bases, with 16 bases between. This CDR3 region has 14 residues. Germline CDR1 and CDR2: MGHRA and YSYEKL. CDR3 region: CASSQVRYWGLLHF. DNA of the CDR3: TGCGCCAGCAGCCAAGTTCGGTACTGGGGACTCCTCCACTTT.

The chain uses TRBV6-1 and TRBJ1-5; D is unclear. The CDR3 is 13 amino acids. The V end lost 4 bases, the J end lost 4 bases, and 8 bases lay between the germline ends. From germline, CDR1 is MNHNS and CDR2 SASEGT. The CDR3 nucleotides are TGTGCCAGCAGTGCCCAGGTAAATCAGCCCCAGCATTTT. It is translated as CASSAQVNQPQHF.

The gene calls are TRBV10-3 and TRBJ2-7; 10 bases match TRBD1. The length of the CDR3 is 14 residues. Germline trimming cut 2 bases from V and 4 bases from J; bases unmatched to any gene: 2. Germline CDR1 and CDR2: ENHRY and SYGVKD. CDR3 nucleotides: TGTGCCATCAGTGAGGGGGACAGGGGTTACGAGCAGTACTTC. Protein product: CAISEGDRGYEQYF.

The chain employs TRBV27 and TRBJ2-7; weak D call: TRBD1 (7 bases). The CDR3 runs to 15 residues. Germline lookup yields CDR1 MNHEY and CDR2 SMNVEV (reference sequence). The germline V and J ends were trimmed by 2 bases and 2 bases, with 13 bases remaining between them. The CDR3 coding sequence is TGTGCCAGCAGTTTAGGCAGGGGGGTAGCCTACGAGCAGTACTTC. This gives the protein CASSLGRGVAYEQYF.

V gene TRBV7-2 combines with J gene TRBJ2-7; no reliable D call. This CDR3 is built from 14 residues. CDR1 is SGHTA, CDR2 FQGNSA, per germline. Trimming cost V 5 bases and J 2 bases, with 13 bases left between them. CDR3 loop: CASSPSSPAYEQYF. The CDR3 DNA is TGTGCCAGCAGCCCTAGTTCCCCTGCCTACGAGCAGTACTTC.

CDR3 nucleotide sequence: TGCGCCAGCAGCCAAGACCAGGGGGCGACCTACTATAACTATGGCTACACCTTC. Its translation is CASSQDQGATYYNYGYTF. The V gene is TRBV4-1, the J gene TRBJ1-2; 8 bases align to TRBD1. Germline CDR1 is MGHRA and CDR2 is YSYEKL. The CDR3 length is 18 residues. V lost 0 bases and J lost 1; bases outside the gene matches: 10.

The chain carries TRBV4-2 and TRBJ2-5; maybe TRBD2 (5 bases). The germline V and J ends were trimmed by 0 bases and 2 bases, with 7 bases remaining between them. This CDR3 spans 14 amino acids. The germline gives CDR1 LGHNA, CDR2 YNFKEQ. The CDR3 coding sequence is TGTGCCAGCAGCCAAGAGCCGGGACAAGAGACCCAGTACTTC. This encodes CASSQEPGQETQYF.

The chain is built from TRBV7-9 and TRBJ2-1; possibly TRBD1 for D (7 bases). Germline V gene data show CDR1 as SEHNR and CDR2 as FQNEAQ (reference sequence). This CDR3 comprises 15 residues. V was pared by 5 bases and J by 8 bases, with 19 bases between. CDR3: CASSPPVTGRHEQFF. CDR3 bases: TGTGCCAGCAGCCCTCCCGTGACAGGGAGGCATGAGCAGTTCTTC.

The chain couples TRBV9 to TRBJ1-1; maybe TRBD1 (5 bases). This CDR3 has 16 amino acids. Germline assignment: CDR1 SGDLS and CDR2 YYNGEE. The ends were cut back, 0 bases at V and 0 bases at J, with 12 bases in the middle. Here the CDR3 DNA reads TGTGCCAGCAGCGTAGGGCAGGGTTGGGTGAACACTGAAGCTTTCTTT. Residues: CASSVGQGWVNTEAFF.

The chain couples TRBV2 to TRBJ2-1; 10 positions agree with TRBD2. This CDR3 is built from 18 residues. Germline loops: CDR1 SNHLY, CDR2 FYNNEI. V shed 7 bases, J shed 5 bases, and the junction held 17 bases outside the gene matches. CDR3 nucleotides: TGTGCCAGCAAGGTCCATTTACTAGCGGGGAGTAAAGACAATGAGCAGTTCTTC. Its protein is CASKVHLLAGSKDNEQFF.

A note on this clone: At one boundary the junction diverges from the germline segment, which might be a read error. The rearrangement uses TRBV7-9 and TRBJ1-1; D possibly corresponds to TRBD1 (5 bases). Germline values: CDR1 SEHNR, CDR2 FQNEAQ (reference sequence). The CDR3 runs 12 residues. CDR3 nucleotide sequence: TGTGCCAGCAGCTTAGGAGGCCTCGGGGGATTATTT. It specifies CASSLGGLGGLF.

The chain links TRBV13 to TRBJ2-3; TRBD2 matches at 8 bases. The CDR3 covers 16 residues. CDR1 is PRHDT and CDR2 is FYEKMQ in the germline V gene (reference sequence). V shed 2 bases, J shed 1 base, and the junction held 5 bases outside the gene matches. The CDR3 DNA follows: TGTGCCAGCAGCTTAACGACCGGGAGGGGCACAGATACGCAGTATTTT. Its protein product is CASSLTTGRGTDTQYF.

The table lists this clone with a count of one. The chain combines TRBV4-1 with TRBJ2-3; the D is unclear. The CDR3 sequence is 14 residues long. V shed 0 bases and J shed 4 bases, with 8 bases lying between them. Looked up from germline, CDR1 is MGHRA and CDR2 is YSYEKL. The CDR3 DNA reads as TGCGCCAGCAGCCAAGATCTATTCGCAGATACGCAGTATTTT. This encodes CASSQDLFADTQYF.

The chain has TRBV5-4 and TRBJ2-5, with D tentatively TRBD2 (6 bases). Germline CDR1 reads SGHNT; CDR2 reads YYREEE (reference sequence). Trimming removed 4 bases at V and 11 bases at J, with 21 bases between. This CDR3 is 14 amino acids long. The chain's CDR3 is CASSPGGRYGEQYF. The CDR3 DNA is TGTGCCAGCAGCCCCGGAGGGAGATACGGGGAGCAGTACTTC.

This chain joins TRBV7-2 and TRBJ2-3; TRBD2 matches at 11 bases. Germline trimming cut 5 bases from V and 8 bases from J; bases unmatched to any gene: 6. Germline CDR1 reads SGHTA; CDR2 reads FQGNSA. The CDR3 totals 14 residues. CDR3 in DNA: TGTGCCAGCAGCCATAGCGGGAGGGAGGGTACGCAGTATTTT. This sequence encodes CASSHSGREGTQYF. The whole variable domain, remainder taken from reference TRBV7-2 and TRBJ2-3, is GAGVSQSPSNKVTEKGKDVELRCDPISGHTALYWYRQSLGQGLEFLIYFQGNSAPDKSGLPSDRFSAERTGGSVSTLTIQRTQQEDSAVYLCASSHSGREGTQYFGPGTRLTVL.

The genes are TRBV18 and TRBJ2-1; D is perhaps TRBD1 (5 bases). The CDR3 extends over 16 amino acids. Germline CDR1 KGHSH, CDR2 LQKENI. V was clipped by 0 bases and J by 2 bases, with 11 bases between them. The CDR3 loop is CASSPPLTVAYNEQFF. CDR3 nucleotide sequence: TGTGCCAGCTCACCACCTTTGACAGTGGCCTACAATGAGCAGTTCTTC. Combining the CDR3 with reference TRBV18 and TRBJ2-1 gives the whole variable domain NAGVMQNPRHLVRRRGQEARLRCSPMKGHSHVYWYRQLPEEGLKFMVYLQKENIIDESGMPKERFSAEFPKEGPSILRIQQVVRGDSAAYFCASSPPLTVAYNEQFFGPGTRLTVL.

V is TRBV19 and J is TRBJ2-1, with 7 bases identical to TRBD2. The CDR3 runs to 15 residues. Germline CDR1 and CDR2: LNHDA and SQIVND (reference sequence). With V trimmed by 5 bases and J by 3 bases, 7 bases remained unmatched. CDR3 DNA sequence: TGTGCCAGTAGTTCTCGTAGCGGGTACTACAATGAGCAGTTCTTC. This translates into CASSSRSGYYNEQFF. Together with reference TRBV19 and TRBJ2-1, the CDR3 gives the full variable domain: DGGITQSPKYLFRKEGQNVTLSCEQNLNHDAMYWYRQDPGQGLRLIYYSQIVNDFQKGDIAEGYSVSREKKESFPLTVTSAQKNPTAFYLCASSSRSGYYNEQFFGPGTRLTVL.

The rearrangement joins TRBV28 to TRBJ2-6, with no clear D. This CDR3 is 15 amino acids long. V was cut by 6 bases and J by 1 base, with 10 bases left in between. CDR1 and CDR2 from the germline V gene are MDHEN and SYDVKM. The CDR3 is CASSLLGSGANVLTF. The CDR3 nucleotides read TGTGCCAGCAGCCTCCTAGGATCTGGGGCCAACGTCCTGACTTTC.

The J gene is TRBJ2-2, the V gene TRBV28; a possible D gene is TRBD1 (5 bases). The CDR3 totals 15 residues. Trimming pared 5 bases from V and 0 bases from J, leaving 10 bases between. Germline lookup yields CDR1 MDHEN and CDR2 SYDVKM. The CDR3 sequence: CASSPTDSNTGELFF. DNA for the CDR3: TGTGCCAGCAGTCCGACAGATTCGAACACCGGGGAGCTGTTTTTT.

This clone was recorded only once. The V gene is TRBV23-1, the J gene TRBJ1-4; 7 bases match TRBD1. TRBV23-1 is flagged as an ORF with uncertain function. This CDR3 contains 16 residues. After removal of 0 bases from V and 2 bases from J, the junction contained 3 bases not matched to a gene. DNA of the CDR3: TGCGCCAGCAGTCAATCGATGGGACAGACTAATGAAAAACTGTTTTTT. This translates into CASSQSMGQTNEKLFF.

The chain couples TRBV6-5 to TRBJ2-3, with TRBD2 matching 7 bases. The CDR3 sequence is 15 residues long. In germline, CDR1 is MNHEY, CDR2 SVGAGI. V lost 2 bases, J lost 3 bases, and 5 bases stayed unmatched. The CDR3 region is CASSYLFGRTDTQYF. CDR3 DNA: TGTGCCAGCAGTTACCTTTTCGGGAGGACAGATACGCAGTATTTT.

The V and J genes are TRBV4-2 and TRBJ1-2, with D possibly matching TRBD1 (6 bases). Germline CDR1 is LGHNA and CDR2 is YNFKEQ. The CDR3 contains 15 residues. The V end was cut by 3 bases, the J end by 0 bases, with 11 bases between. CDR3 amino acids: CASSQRQEPNYGYTF. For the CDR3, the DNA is TGTGCCAGCAGCCAGCGACAGGAGCCTAACTATGGCTACACCTTC.

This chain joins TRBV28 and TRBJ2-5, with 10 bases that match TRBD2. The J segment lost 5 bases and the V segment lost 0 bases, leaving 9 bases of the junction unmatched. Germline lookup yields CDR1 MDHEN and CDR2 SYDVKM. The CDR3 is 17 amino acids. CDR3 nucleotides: TGTGCCAGCAGTTTATGGCTAGCGGGAGAGGATCGGGAGACCCAGTACTTC. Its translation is CASSLWLAGEDRETQYF.

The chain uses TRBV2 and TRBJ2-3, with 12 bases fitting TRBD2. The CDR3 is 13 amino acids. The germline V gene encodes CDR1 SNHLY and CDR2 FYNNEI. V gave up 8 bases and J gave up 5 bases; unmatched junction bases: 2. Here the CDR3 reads CASSGLAGDTQYF. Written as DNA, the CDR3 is TGTGCCAGCTCGGGACTAGCGGGAGATACGCAGTATTTT. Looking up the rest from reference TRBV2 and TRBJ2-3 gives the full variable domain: EPEVTQTPSHQVTQMGQEVILRCVPISNHLYFYWYRQILGQKVEFLVSFYNNEISEKSEIFDDQFSVERPDGSNFTLKIRSTKLEDSAMYFCASSGLAGDTQYFGPGTRLTVL.

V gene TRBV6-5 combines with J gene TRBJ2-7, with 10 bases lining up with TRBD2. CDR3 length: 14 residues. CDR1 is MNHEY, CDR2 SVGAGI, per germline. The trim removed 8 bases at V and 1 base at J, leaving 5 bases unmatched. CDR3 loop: CASWVTSGSYEQYF. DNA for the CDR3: TGTGCCAGCTGGGTGACTAGCGGGTCCTACGAGCAGTACTTC.

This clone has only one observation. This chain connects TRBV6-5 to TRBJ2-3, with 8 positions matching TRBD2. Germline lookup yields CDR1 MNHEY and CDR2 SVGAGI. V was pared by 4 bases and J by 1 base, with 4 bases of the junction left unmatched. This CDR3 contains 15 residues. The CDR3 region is CASSSEGLGTDTQYF. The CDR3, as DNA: TGTGCCAGCAGTTCCGAGGGACTAGGCACAGATACGCAGTATTTT.

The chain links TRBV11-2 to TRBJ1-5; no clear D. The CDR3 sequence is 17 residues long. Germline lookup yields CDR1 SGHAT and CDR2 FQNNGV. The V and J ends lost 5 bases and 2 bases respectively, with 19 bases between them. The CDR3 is CASSPGNTQFGNQPQHF. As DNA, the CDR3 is TGTGCCAGCAGCCCGGGGAACACCCAGTTTGGCAATCAGCCCCAGCATTTT.

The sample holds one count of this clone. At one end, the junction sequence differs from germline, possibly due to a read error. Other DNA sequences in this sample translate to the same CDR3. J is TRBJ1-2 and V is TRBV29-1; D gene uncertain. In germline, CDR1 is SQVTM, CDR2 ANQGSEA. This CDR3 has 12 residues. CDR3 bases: TGCAGTGTTGGGTTAGGAGGCTATGGCTACACCTTC. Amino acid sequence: CSVGLGGYGYTF. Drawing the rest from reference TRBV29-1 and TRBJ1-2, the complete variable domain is SAVISQKPSRDICQRGTSLTIQCQVDSQVTMMFWYRQQPGQSLTLIATANQGSEATYESGFVIDKFPISRPNLTFSTLTVSNMSPEDSSIYLCSVGLGGYGYTFGSGTRLTVV.

The CDR3 region has the DNA TGCAGCGTTGAGGGGGGCTCTGGAAACACCATATATTTT. It translates to CSVEGGSGNTIYF. V and J are TRBV29-1 and TRBJ1-3, with a possible D match to TRBD1 (5 bases). Trimming took 3 bases from V and 0 from J, leaving 6 bases between them. CDR3 length equals 13 residues. CDR1 and CDR2 from the germline V gene are SQVTM and ANQGSEA.

The DNA of the CDR3 is TGTGCCAGCAGCTTGGGACCGGGGACACAGCATGGCTACACCTTC. This sequence encodes CASSLGPGTQHGYTF. This sequence joins TRBV5-5 and TRBJ1-2; D is perhaps TRBD1 (6 bases). V dropped 0 bases and J dropped 6 bases, with 15 bases sitting between them. The CDR3 length is 15 residues. CDR1 and CDR2 from the germline V gene are SGHKS and YYEKEE (reference sequence).